This is a list of T cell receptor beta chains from one sample in a study of blood T cell repertoires in COVID-19. Measured with immunoSEQ multiplex PCR; TCRdb has only the in-frame clones, and not every one. The repertoire holds a few hundred thousand clones, approximately 80% seen once, with 5.1% in the top ten. The sequenced sample was peripheral blood. The origin of the receptors is a woman between 55 and 75 years old who had recovered from COVID-19. Each CDR3 is given with its conserved first and last residue. D genes are given only for firm matches. Clone size is given for some rows only: seen once, a few or many times, or a class if the clone is expanded.

v_gene: TRBV6-2/TRBV6-3; d_gene: TRBD1; len: 15; abundance: few; j_gene: TRBJ1-1; CDR3aa: CASSSLRTGGTEAFF; CDR3nt: TGTGCCAGCAGTTCCCTCCGGACAGGGGGTACTGAAGCTTTCTTT
v_gene: TRBV7-2; d_gene: TRBD1; len: 15; abundance: -; j_gene: TRBJ1-1; CDR3aa: CASSLVGWGQPGAFF; CDR3nt: TGTGCCAGCAGCTTAGTTGGGTGGGGACAGCCAGGGGCTTTCTTT
v_gene: TRBV13; d_gene: -; len: 13; abundance: -; j_gene: TRBJ1-2; CDR3aa: CASSWGTHYGYTF; CDR3nt: TGTGCCAGCAGTTGGGGCACTCACTATGGCTACACCTTC
v_gene: TRBV29-1; d_gene: -; len: 13; abundance: -; j_gene: TRBJ2-2; CDR3aa: CSVVGSSTGELFF; CDR3nt: TGCAGCGTTGTAGGGAGCAGCACCGGGGAGCTGTTTTTT
v_gene: TRBV3-1/TRBV3-2; d_gene: TRBD1; len: 12; abundance: -; j_gene: TRBJ2-5; CDR3aa: CASTHRGETQYF; CDR3nt: TGTGCCAGCACCCACAGGGGAGAGACCCAGTACTTC
v_gene: TRBV5-1; d_gene: TRBD1; len: 16; abundance: few; j_gene: TRBJ1-2; CDR3aa: CASTTGGTATIYGYTF; CDR3nt: TGCGCCAGCACGACTGGCGGGACAGCCACTATCTATGGCTACACCTTC
v_gene: TRBV4-1; d_gene: -; len: 17; abundance: few; j_gene: TRBJ2-2; CDR3aa: CASSRDSPRVNTGELFF; CDR3nt: TGCGCCAGCAGCCGGGACTCGCCCAGGGTGAACACCGGGGAGCTGTTTTTT
v_gene: TRBV7-3; d_gene: -; len: 15; abundance: few; j_gene: TRBJ2-1; CDR3aa: CASSPDSPLHNEQFF; CDR3nt: TGTGCCAGCAGCCCCGACTCACCTCTCCACAATGAGCAGTTCTTC
v_gene: TRBV7-3; d_gene: TRBD2; len: 15; abundance: -; j_gene: TRBJ2-7; CDR3aa: CASSLRRSGGYEQYF; CDR3nt: TGTGCCAGCAGCCTCCGAAGGAGCGGGGGTTACGAGCAGTACTTC
v_gene: TRBV19; d_gene: -; len: 13; abundance: -; j_gene: TRBJ2-3; CDR3aa: CASSITGTDTQYF; CDR3nt: TGTGCCAGTAGTATAACAGGAACAGATACGCAGTATTTT
v_gene: TRBV19; d_gene: TRBD1; len: 15; abundance: once; j_gene: TRBJ1-4; CDR3aa: CASTPGTAIDEKLFF; CDR3nt: TGTGCCAGTACCCCAGGGACAGCAATAGATGAAAAACTGTTTTTT
v_gene: TRBV6-5; d_gene: -; len: 16; abundance: -; j_gene: TRBJ2-6; CDR3aa: CASSFKYTTGANVLTF; CDR3nt: TGTGCCAGCAGTTTTAAATATACTACTGGGGCCAACGTCCTGACTTTC
v_gene: TRBV7-3; d_gene: TRBD1; len: 17; abundance: once; j_gene: TRBJ1-6; CDR3aa: CASSQAADRARDSPLHF; CDR3nt: TGTGCCAGCAGCCAGGCGGCGGACAGGGCTCGTGATTCACCCCTCCACTTT
v_gene: TRBV6-5; d_gene: TRBD1; len: 15; abundance: -; j_gene: TRBJ1-2; CDR3aa: CASSYTSGQSYGYTF; CDR3nt: TGTGCCAGCAGTTACACTTCGGGACAGAGTTATGGCTACACCTTC
v_gene: TRBV15; d_gene: -; len: 15; abundance: -; j_gene: TRBJ1-2; CDR3aa: CATRGGLRSNYGYTF; CDR3nt: TGTGCCACCAGAGGAGGACTGAGATCTAACTATGGCTACACCTTC
v_gene: TRBV2; d_gene: -; len: 14; abundance: few; j_gene: TRBJ1-2; CDR3aa: CASRTDLNTGGYTF; CDR3nt: TGTGCCAGCAGGACCGATCTTAACACGGGAGGCTACACCTTC
v_gene: TRBV5-6; d_gene: -; len: 15; abundance: -; j_gene: TRBJ2-7; CDR3aa: CASSFPGLGNYEQYF; CDR3nt: TGTGCCAGCAGCTTTCCGGGACTGGGCAACTACGAGCAGTACTTC
v_gene: TRBV5-1; d_gene: TRBD1; len: 14; abundance: -; j_gene: TRBJ1-6; CDR3aa: CASSVGTGNSPLHF; CDR3nt: TGCGCCAGCAGCGTCGGGACAGGGAATTCACCCCTCCACTTT
v_gene: TRBV5-1; d_gene: TRBD2; len: 15; abundance: few; j_gene: TRBJ2-5; CDR3aa: CASSFRAGGMETQYF; CDR3nt: TGCGCCAGCAGCTTTCGAGCGGGGGGGATGGAGACCCAGTACTTC
v_gene: TRBV6-5; d_gene: TRBD1; len: 12; abundance: -; j_gene: TRBJ1-2; CDR3aa: CASGQGDYGYTF; CDR3nt: TGTGCCAGCGGGCAGGGGGACTATGGCTACACCTTC
v_gene: TRBV4-1; d_gene: -; len: 12; abundance: -; j_gene: TRBJ1-2; CDR3aa: CASSQAQGTYTF; CDR3nt: TGCGCCAGCAGCCAAGCCCAGGGGACCTACACCTTC
v_gene: TRBV3-1/TRBV3-2; d_gene: -; len: 13; abundance: -; j_gene: TRBJ1-2; CDR3aa: CASSQDRLDSSTF; CDR3nt: TGTGCCAGCAGCCAAGATCGGTTAGACAGTTCCACCTTC
v_gene: TRBV7-2; d_gene: TRBD1; len: 14; abundance: -; j_gene: TRBJ1-4; CDR3aa: CASSFKGGGEKLFF; CDR3nt: TGTGCCAGCAGCTTTAAAGGGGGCGGTGAAAAACTGTTTTTT
v_gene: TRBV10-3; d_gene: -; len: 15; abundance: -; j_gene: TRBJ2-5; CDR3aa: CAISDPPSRQETQYF; CDR3nt: TGTGCCATCAGTGACCCCCCTTCCCGCCAAGAGACCCAGTACTTC
v_gene: TRBV9; d_gene: -; len: 15; abundance: -; j_gene: TRBJ2-5; CDR3aa: CASSVGGGGQETQYF; CDR3nt: TGTGCCAGCAGCGTAGGAGGGGGTGGCCAAGAGACCCAGTACTTC
v_gene: TRBV12-5; d_gene: TRBD2; len: 14; abundance: -; j_gene: TRBJ2-7; CDR3aa: CASGLWTSNDEQYF; CDR3nt: TGTGCTAGTGGTTTGTGGACTAGCAACGACGAGCAGTACTTC
v_gene: TRBV14; d_gene: -; len: 13; abundance: -; j_gene: TRBJ1-3; CDR3aa: CASSRGQGNTIYF; CDR3nt: TGTGCCAGCAGCCGCGGACAGGGAAACACCATATATTTT
v_gene: TRBV27; d_gene: TRBD1; len: 13; abundance: -; j_gene: TRBJ2-4; CDR3aa: CASSLGQGTFQYF; CDR3nt: TGTGCCAGCAGTTTGGGACAGGGAACTTTTCAGTACTTC
v_gene: TRBV9; d_gene: -; len: 15; abundance: -; j_gene: TRBJ2-1; CDR3aa: CASSVVTGARGEQFF; CDR3nt: TGTGCCAGCAGCGTAGTAACAGGGGCGCGGGGTGAGCAGTTCTTC